The source of this T cell receptor beta chain is a study of PD-1 blockade in classical Hodgkin lymphoma. General study results and limits: CD4+ TCR diversity, unlike CD8+, rose significantly by C4D1. Those achieving complete response showed baseline diversity like newly diagnosed patients.

The CDR3 sequence is 13 residues long. The germline gives CDR1 MGHRA, CDR2 YSYEKL. V dropped 7 bases and J dropped 4 bases, with 13 bases sitting between them. Autologous stem cell transplantation was followed by relapse in every patient, and brentuximab vedotin exposure varied. Best responses included complete response and partial response; otherwise, the best response was progressive disease. Profiled with immunoSEQ multiplex PCR; TCRdb holds only in-frame clones, not every one. The repertoire holds around 34,000 clones, approximately 82% seen once, with around 17% in the top ten. This clone was recorded a few times. No antigen is known for it.

The starting material was peripheral blood mononuclear cells (PBMCs), obtained before the second cycle of nivolumab. This receptor was identified in a human donor with classical Hodgkin lymphoma. The V gene is TRBV4-1, the J gene TRBJ1-1; no reliable D call. The CDR3 loop is CASNRGGITEAFF. CDR3 nucleotides: TGCGCCAGCAATCGGGGAGGGATCACTGAAGCTTTCTTT.